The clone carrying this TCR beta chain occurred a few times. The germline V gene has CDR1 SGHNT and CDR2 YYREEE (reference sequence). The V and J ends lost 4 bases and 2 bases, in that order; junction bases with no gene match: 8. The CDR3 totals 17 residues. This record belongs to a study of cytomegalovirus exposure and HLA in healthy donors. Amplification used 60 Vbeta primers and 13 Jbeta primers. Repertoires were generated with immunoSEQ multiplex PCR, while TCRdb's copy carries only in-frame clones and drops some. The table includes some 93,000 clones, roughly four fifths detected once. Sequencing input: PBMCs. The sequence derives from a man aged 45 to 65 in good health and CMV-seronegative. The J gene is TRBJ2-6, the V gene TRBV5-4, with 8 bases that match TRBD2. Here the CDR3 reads CASSPSGLSTGANVLTF. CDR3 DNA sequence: TGTGCCAGCAGCCCTAGCGGGCTTAGCACTGGGGCCAACGTCCTGACTTTC.